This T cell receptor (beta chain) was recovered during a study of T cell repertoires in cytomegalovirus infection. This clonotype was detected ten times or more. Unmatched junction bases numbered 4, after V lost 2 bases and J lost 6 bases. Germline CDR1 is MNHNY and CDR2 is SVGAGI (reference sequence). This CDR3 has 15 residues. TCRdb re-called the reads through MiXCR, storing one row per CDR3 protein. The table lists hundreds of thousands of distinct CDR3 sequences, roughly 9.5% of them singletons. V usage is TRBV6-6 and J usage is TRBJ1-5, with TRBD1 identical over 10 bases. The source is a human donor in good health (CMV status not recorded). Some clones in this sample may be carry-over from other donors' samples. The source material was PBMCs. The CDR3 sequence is CASSYRQGAGQPQHF. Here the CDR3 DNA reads TGTGCCAGCAGTTACAGACAGGGGGCAGGTCAGCCCCAGCATTTT.